Listed here is a single TCR beta chain. What this receptor recognizes is not known. This sequence is one base from a far larger clone and is likely a read error. No patient had a history of other malignancies or prior chemotherapy or radiotherapy, and all had node-negative disease on CT and PET/CT. At each of the two time points, around 5.7 milliliters of peripheral venous blood were collected into EDTA tubes. PBMCs were isolated by Ficoll-Paque Plus density-gradient centrifugation. Immediately after collection, samples were stored at -80 degrees C until analysis. This sample stems from a study of prognosis after radiotherapy for stage I lung cancer (dated by TCRdb to the early 2020s). Describing the broader study: Between April 2018 and early 2019, approximately 18 stage I NSCLC patients were enrolled in Nanjing, China. No patient received concurrent therapy alongside SBRT. Every patient was regarded as medically inoperable, because of comorbidities in over 10 cases and refusal of surgery in several cases. For each of the roughly 20 patients, one blood sample was taken before SBRT and one after, so the study sequenced about 38 samples in total. After SBRT, distant metastases developed in about 20% of the 19 patients at a median of 7 months, while the remaining 15 patients had no significant progression. Some twelve patients had adenocarcinoma and several had squamous cell carcinoma as the tumor histology. The cohort included about a dozen men and about six women, with a median age of approximately 74 years and a range of roughly 50 to 85 years. This study profiled peripheral blood TCR beta repertoires from stage I NSCLC patients before and after stereotactic body radiotherapy and linked the repertoires to distant failure. In 14 to 15 patients the disease was a newly diagnosed primary stage I lung tumor, whereas a few had oligometastatic NSCLC following surgical resection of the primary tumor. Using image-guided IMRT or VMAT, SBRT was delivered in 3 to 5 fractions at a biologically effective dose of at least 100 Gy.

Two rounds of multiplex PCR were used to amplify the TCR beta CDR3 region from genomic DNA. The first PCR round used primers specific to each TRBV and TRBJ gene, and the primer sequences were filed in Chinese patent CN105087789A. Universal primers were used in the second round of PCR. The Roche High Pure PCR Template Preparation Kit was used to extract genomic DNA from the frozen PBMCs. Paired-end sequencing with 151 bp reads was performed on the libraries using an Illumina HiSeq 3000. On the authors' methods: Raw reads lacking the multiplex PCR primer sequences were removed with CutAdapt. Using PEAR, the high-quality paired reads were merged into contigs. TRB V, D and J gene segments were assigned to each contig with MiXCR by alignment to reference sequences. To remove sequencing errors, CDR3 sequences were clustered according to base quality and sequence similarity. Diversity was calculated as Shannon entropy divided by the natural log of the number of productive TCR sequences. To get clonality, Shannon entropy was divided by the natural log of the number of unique clonotypes, and that result was subtracted from one. Using the Youden index from ROC curves, the researchers picked the repertoire-metric cut-offs for progression-free survival, and all analyses were carried out in R 3.5.3. TCRdb took the public reads, trimmed them with fastp at Q25, ran MiXCR for clone calling and kept in-frame beta chains. Records with the same CDR3 protein are collapsed into one entry carrying the most frequent genes and DNA. The V and J calls come from TCRdb's annotation, not from the publication. The sample profile shows about 14,000 distinct CDR3 sequences; around 45% of them were found once. Around 30% of the sample goes to the ten largest clones.

What the work shows at the level of the full study, not this receptor alone: No adjustment for multiple comparisons was applied to any of the reported P values. After SBRT, the number of unique TCR clones decreased (median about 9,100 before versus around 7,000 after; Wilcoxon paired P=0.011). Post-SBRT Shannon entropy and its change from baseline were lower in patients who developed distant metastases; baseline Shannon entropy was not associated with metastases. Tumor specificity of expanded TCR clones was not determined. The study was limited by the small cohort and short follow-up, and independent validation of the study findings is required. TRBV and TRBJ usage frequencies reportedly differed by metastasis status, in two V genes at baseline and in eight to ten V and two J genes after SBRT.

The CDR3 sequence holds 15 residues, the cysteine and phenylalanine included. Of the read, only the CDR3 DNA is kept; its 45 bases are in frame from base 1. CDR1 and CDR2 were assigned from the germline V gene (reference sequence) as SEHNR and FQNEAQ. The receptor comes from a donor aged 50 or older with non-small cell lung cancer. This material consisted of PBMCs, taken before or after stereotactic body radiation therapy (not recorded which). Recombination linked TRBV7-9 to TRBJ2-1; 7 central bases correspond to TRBD1. The nucleotides are TGTGCCAGCAGCCCCTTTCGGGGCAGGGGGATTGAGAAGTTCTTC. This sequence encodes CASSPFRGRGIEKFF.